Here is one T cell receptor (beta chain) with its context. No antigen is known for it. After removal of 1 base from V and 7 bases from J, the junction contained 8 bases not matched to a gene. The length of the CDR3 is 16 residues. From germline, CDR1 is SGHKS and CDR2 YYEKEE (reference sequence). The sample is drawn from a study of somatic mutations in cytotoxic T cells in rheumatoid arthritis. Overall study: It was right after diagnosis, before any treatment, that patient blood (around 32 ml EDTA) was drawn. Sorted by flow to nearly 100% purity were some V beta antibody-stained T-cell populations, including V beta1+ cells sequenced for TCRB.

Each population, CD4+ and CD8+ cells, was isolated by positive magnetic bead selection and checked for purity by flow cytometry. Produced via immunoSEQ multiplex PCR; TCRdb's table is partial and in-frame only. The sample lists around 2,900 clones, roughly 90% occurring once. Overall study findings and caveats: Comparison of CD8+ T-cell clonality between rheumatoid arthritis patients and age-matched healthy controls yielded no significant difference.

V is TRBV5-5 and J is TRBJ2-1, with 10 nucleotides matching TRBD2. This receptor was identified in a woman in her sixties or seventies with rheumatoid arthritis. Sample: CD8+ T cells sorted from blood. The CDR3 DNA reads TGTGCCAGCAGCTTGCCCTCGGGACTAGCGAGGAATGAGCAGTTCTTC. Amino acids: CASSLPSGLARNEQFF.